This TCR beta chain was captured by sequencing in a study of cytomegalovirus exposure and HLA in healthy donors. As concerns this clone: The target antigen is unknown.

CDR3 length: 13 residues. Trimming shortened V by 4 bases and J by 3 bases, and 7 bases separated the two germline ends. Germline V gives CDR1 MGHDK, CDR2 SYGVNS. A multiplex PCR was run with 60 Vbeta primers and 13 Jbeta primers. The protocol was immunoSEQ multiplex PCR, while the TCRdb copy is restricted to in-frame clones and leaves out a portion. This table has roughly 150,000 clones, less than 90% appearing once. Study-level results: Per published accounts, TCR beta sequences correctly predicted the HLA-A and HLA-B alleles of most subjects. A later analysis appeared to link common viral pathogens to several of the most significant clusters.

Sequenced input: PBMCs. The sequence was collected from a man in his thirties or forties in good health and CMV-seronegative. The chain recombines TRBV25-1 with TRBJ2-1; TRBD1 might be the D (5 bases). The CDR3 spells CASSVQDYNEQFF. CDR3 bases: TGTGCCAGCAGTGTACAGGACTACAATGAGCAGTTCTTC.